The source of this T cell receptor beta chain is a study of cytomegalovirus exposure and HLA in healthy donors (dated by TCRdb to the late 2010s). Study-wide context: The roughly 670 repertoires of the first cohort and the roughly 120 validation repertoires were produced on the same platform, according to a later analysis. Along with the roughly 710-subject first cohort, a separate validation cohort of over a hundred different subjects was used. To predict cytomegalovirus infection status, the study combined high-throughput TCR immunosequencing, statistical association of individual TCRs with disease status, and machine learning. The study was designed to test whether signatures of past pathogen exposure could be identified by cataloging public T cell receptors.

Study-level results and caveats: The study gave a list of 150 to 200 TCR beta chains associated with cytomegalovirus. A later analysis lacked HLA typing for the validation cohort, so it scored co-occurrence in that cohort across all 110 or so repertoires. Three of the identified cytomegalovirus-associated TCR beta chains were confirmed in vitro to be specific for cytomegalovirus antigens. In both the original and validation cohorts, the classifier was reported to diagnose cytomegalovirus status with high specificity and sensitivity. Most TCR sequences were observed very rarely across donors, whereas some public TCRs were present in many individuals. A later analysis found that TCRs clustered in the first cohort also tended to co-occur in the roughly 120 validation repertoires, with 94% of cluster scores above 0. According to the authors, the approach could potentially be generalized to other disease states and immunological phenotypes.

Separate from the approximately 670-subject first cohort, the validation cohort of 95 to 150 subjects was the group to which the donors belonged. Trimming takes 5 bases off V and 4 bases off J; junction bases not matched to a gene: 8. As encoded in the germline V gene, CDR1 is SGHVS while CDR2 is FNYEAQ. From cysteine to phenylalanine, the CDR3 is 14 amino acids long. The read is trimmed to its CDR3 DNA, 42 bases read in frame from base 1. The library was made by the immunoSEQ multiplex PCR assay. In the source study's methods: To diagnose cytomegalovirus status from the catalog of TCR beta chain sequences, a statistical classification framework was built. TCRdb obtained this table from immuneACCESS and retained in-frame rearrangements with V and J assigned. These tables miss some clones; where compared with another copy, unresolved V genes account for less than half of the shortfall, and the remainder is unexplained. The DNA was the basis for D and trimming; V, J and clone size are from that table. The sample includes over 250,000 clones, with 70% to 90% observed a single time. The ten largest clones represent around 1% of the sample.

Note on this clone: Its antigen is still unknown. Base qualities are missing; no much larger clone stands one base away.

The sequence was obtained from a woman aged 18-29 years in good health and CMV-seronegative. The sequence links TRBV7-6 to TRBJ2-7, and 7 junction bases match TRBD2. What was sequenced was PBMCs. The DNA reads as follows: TGTGCCAGCAGCCCAGACGGGAGGAGGTACGAGCAGTACTTC. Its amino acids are CASSPDGRRYEQYF.